The entry below gives a single TCR beta chain sequence along with its context. These data originate in a study of blood T cell repertoires in COVID-19. About the study: Nucleic acid was either cDNA or gDNA, and it came from T cells, B-cell-depleted T cells, or PBMCs.

Per the original data handling: The authors estimated nucleated cell counts from reference gene primer amplification. Sequencing used immunoSEQ multiplex PCR; TCRdb keeps in-frame clones, though not all of them. V and J calls and clone size are as listed in that table; D and trimming were resolved from the DNA. The sample includes 200,000 to 250,000 clones, about 83% of them seen just once. Participants were aged roughly 18 to 89 years from some 24 US areas. Participants were placed into cohorts based on the clinical history they reported. Unmatched junction bases numbered 6, after V lost 0 bases and J lost 2 bases. The CDR3 length is 16 residues. Germline V CDR1 and CDR2: KGHSH, LQKENI.

The chain uses TRBV18 and TRBJ2-5, with TRBD2 identical over 7 bases. Sequencing was performed on PBMCs or T cells enriched from blood (not recorded which). The source is a middle-aged woman who had recovered from COVID-19. The CDR3 sequence: CASSPPSAGVQETQYF. Here the CDR3 DNA reads TGTGCCAGCTCACCACCGAGTGCGGGAGTACAAGAGACCCAGTACTTC.